Listed below are T cell receptor beta chains from one sample, sequenced in a study of cytomegalovirus exposure and HLA in healthy donors. Some clones are missing from TCRdb's copy, which holds only in-frame ones; the method was immunoSEQ multiplex PCR. The data contain around 170,000 clones, 85% of them singletons. The sequencing sample was made of PBMCs. These receptor sequences come from a man aged 18 to 30 in good health and CMV-seropositive. Each CDR3 is given with its conserved first and last residue. The order of the fields is J gene, D gene, clone size, V gene, CDR3 protein, CDR3 DNA. D genes are given only for firm matches. Part of the rows lack a size; the others show once, few, many or a class for expanded clones.

TRBJ1-1 NA once TRBV4-1 CASSQGLTMNTEAFF TGCGCCAGCAGCCAAGGACTTACAATGAACACTGAAGCTTTCTTT
TRBJ2-7 NA NA TRBV23-1 CARGSLTREGEQYF TGCGCCAGGGGGTCGCTTACCCGTGAGGGCGAGCAGTACTTC
TRBJ2-7 NA NA TRBV28 CASSFISYEQYF TGTGCCAGCAGTTTTATCAGCTACGAGCAGTACTTC
TRBJ1-1 TRBD1 NA TRBV28 CASSLWTGGISGTEAFF TGTGCCAGCAGTTTATGGACAGGGGGCATCTCTGGCACTGAAGCTTTCTTT
TRBJ2-5 NA once TRBV4-1 CATSKQGQETQYF TGCGCCACCTCAAAGCAGGGACAAGAGACCCAGTACTTC
TRBJ2-3 TRBD2 NA TRBV13 CASSPPSGESTDTQYF TGTGCCAGCAGCCCCCCGAGCGGGGAGAGCACAGATACGCAGTATTTT
TRBJ2-3 TRBD2 NA TRBV13 CASSRIAGGGDTQYF TGTGCCAGCAGCCGGATAGCGGGAGGCGGGGATACGCAGTATTTT
TRBJ1-6 NA NA TRBV27 CASMRNNSPLHF TGTGCCAGCATGAGAAATAATTCACCCCTCCACTTT
TRBJ2-3 NA NA TRBV2 CASSEGGATDTQYF TGTGCCAGCAGTGAAGGTGGGGCGACAGATACGCAGTATTTT
TRBJ1-1 NA NA TRBV5-6 CASSLMRGTTEAFF TGTGCCAGCAGCTTGATGAGGGGGACCACTGAAGCTTTCTTT
TRBJ2-2 NA NA TRBV27 CASRPDRREQVTGELFF TGTGCCTCGCGCCCCGACAGGCGGGAGCAAGTCACCGGGGAGCTGTTTTTT
TRBJ2-4 NA NA TRBV30 CAWRMRGIQNIQYF TGTGCCTGGAGAATGAGGGGGATCCAAAACATTCAGTACTTC
TRBJ1-2 NA NA TRBV28 CASSTQGLDGYTF TGTGCCAGCAGCACCCAGGGATTGGATGGCTACACCTTC
TRBJ1-5 NA NA TRBV28 CASSSGGEEGNQPQHF TGTGCCAGCAGTTCGGGAGGGGAGGAAGGCAATCAGCCCCAGCATTTT
TRBJ1-3 TRBD1 NA TRBV9 CASSVGGGSGNTIYF TGTGCCAGCAGCGTCGGAGGGGGCTCCGGAAACACCATATATTTT
TRBJ2-5 NA NA TRBV11-2 CASGDRVGGETQYF TGTGCCAGCGGTGACAGGGTCGGGGGAGAGACCCAGTACTTC
TRBJ2-7 NA NA TRBV5-1 CASSPTGLRSYEQYF TGCGCCAGCAGCCCGACCGGACTACGCTCCTACGAGCAGTACTTC
TRBJ2-3 NA NA TRBV5-1 CASRTLRAGFTDTQYF TGCGCCAGCCGGACTCTTAGGGCGGGCTTCACAGATACGCAGTATTTT
TRBJ1-2 NA NA TRBV14 CASSQELGGFYGYTF TGTGCCAGCAGCCAAGAATTAGGAGGTTTCTATGGCTACACCTTC
TRBJ1-1 NA NA TRBV5-1 CASTTGREAEAFF TGCGCCAGCACCACAGGGAGGGAGGCTGAAGCTTTCTTT
TRBJ1-1 NA NA TRBV21-1 CASSETWEGTEAFF TGTGCCAGCAGCGAAACGTGGGAGGGCACTGAAGCTTTCTTT
TRBJ2-1 NA NA TRBV2 CATLLSRGKGNEQFF TGTGCCACCCTCCTCTCCAGGGGCAAAGGCAATGAGCAGTTCTTC
TRBJ2-7 NA NA TRBV27 CATRTDSYEQYF TGTGCCACCAGAACAGATTCCTACGAGCAGTACTTC
TRBJ2-1 TRBD2 NA TRBV28 CASSPSAGVGGNEQFF TGTGCCAGCAGTCCCTCAGCGGGAGTAGGAGGCAATGAGCAGTTCTTC
TRBJ2-3 NA NA TRBV28 CASSLTGGTQYF TGTGCCAGCAGTCTAACAGGTGGAACGCAGTATTTT
TRBJ1-4 NA NA TRBV6-1 CASSATAANEKLFF TGTGCCAGCAGTGCGACAGCAGCTAATGAAAAACTGTTTTTT
TRBJ2-6 NA NA TRBV11-2 CASLPGTGANVLTF TGTGCCAGCCTCCCAGGGACTGGGGCCAACGTCCTGACTTTC
TRBJ2-7 NA NA TRBV29-1 CSVGGDSRSYEQYF TGCAGCGTTGGGGGGGACAGTCGCTCCTACGAGCAGTACTTC
TRBJ2-5 NA NA TRBV5-4 CASSLAGRGQETQYF TGTGCCAGCAGCTTGGCGGGTCGGGGGCAAGAGACCCAGTACTTC
TRBJ1-1 NA NA TRBV29-1 CSVIPDWAGVNTEAFF TGCAGCGTCATACCCGATTGGGCGGGGGTGAACACTGAAGCTTTCTTT
TRBJ2-5 NA few TRBV7-9 CASSLYTGALYQETQYF TGTGCCAGCAGCTTATACACAGGCGCATTGTACCAAGAGACCCAGTACTTC
TRBJ2-2 NA NA TRBV11-3 CASESGANTGELFF TGTGCCAGCGAAAGCGGTGCGAACACCGGGGAGCTGTTTTTT
TRBJ2-5 TRBD1 NA TRBV2 CASGTNRDRDLAQYF TGTGCCAGCGGGACCAACCGGGACAGGGATTTGGCCCAGTACTTC
TRBJ2-3 TRBD2 NA TRBV11-2 CASSLGRGVTDTQYF TGTGCCAGCAGCTTAGGGCGGGGGGTTACAGATACGCAGTATTTT
TRBJ2-5 NA NA TRBV2 CASSDRVGGETQYF TGTGCCAGCAGTGACAGGGTGGGGGGTGAGACCCAGTACTTC
TRBJ2-5 TRBD2 few TRBV27 CASGTSGGAQETQYF TGTGCCAGTGGGACTAGCGGGGGGGCCCAAGAGACCCAGTACTTC
TRBJ1-5 NA NA TRBV6-1 CASSEHGGSNQPQHF TGTGCCAGCAGTGAACACGGAGGAAGCAATCAGCCCCAGCATTTT
TRBJ1-5 NA few TRBV19 CASSIIGGNSNQPQHF TGTGCCAGTAGTATAATCGGGGGAAATAGCAATCAGCCCCAGCATTTT
TRBJ2-5 NA NA TRBV19 CASADTSQETQYF TGTGCCAGTGCGGACACCTCCCAAGAGACCCAGTACTTC
TRBJ2-1 TRBD1 NA TRBV5-1 CASSLDRADYNEQFF TGCGCCAGCAGCCTGGACAGGGCGGACTACAATGAGCAGTTCTTC
TRBJ2-3 NA NA TRBV13 CASSTGPATDTQYF TGTGCCAGCAGCACAGGGCCGGCGACAGATACGCAGTATTTT
TRBJ2-5 NA NA TRBV2 CASTGSNVGETQYF TGTGCCAGCACCGGGTCGAATGTTGGGGAGACCCAGTACTTC
TRBJ2-2 NA once TRBV30 CAWKLSRQAQAGELFF TGTGCCTGGAAACTCTCGAGACAGGCTCAAGCCGGGGAGCTGTTTTTT
TRBJ1-5 NA NA TRBV19 CASTPSGPRSVPFGQPQHF TGTGCCAGTACCCCCTCAGGTCCAAGGTCGGTCCCGTTCGGACAGCCCCAGCATTTT
TRBJ2-6 NA NA TRBV6-1 CASIPFRGGANVLTF TGTGCCAGCATTCCATTTAGAGGTGGGGCCAACGTCCTGACTTTC
TRBJ1-2 TRBD1 few TRBV28 CASSLHDRVHYTF TGTGCCAGCAGTTTACATGACAGGGTTCACTACACCTTC
TRBJ1-2 TRBD1 NA TRBV19 CASTRDRGHGYTF TGTGCCAGTACCCGGGACAGAGGGCACGGCTACACCTTC
TRBJ2-7 TRBD1 NA TRBV6-1 CASSRDRDYEQYF TGTGCCAGCAGTCGGGACAGGGACTACGAGCAGTACTTC
TRBJ2-1 TRBD2 NA TRBV27 CASSRFSGGGSYNEQFF TGTGCCAGCAGCCGCTTTAGCGGGGGGGGCTCCTACAATGAGCAGTTCTTC
TRBJ2-7 NA NA TRBV6-5 CASSPGQTSEQYF TGTGCCAGCAGTCCCGGACAGACCAGTGAGCAGTACTTC
TRBJ1-2 NA NA TRBV7-3 CASSLMGTRDNYGYTF TGTGCCAGCAGCTTAATGGGGACTAGGGACAACTATGGCTACACCTTC
TRBJ1-6 NA few TRBV25-1 CASSEWRGDSPLHF TGTGCCAGCAGTGAATGGAGGGGTGATTCACCCCTCCACTTT